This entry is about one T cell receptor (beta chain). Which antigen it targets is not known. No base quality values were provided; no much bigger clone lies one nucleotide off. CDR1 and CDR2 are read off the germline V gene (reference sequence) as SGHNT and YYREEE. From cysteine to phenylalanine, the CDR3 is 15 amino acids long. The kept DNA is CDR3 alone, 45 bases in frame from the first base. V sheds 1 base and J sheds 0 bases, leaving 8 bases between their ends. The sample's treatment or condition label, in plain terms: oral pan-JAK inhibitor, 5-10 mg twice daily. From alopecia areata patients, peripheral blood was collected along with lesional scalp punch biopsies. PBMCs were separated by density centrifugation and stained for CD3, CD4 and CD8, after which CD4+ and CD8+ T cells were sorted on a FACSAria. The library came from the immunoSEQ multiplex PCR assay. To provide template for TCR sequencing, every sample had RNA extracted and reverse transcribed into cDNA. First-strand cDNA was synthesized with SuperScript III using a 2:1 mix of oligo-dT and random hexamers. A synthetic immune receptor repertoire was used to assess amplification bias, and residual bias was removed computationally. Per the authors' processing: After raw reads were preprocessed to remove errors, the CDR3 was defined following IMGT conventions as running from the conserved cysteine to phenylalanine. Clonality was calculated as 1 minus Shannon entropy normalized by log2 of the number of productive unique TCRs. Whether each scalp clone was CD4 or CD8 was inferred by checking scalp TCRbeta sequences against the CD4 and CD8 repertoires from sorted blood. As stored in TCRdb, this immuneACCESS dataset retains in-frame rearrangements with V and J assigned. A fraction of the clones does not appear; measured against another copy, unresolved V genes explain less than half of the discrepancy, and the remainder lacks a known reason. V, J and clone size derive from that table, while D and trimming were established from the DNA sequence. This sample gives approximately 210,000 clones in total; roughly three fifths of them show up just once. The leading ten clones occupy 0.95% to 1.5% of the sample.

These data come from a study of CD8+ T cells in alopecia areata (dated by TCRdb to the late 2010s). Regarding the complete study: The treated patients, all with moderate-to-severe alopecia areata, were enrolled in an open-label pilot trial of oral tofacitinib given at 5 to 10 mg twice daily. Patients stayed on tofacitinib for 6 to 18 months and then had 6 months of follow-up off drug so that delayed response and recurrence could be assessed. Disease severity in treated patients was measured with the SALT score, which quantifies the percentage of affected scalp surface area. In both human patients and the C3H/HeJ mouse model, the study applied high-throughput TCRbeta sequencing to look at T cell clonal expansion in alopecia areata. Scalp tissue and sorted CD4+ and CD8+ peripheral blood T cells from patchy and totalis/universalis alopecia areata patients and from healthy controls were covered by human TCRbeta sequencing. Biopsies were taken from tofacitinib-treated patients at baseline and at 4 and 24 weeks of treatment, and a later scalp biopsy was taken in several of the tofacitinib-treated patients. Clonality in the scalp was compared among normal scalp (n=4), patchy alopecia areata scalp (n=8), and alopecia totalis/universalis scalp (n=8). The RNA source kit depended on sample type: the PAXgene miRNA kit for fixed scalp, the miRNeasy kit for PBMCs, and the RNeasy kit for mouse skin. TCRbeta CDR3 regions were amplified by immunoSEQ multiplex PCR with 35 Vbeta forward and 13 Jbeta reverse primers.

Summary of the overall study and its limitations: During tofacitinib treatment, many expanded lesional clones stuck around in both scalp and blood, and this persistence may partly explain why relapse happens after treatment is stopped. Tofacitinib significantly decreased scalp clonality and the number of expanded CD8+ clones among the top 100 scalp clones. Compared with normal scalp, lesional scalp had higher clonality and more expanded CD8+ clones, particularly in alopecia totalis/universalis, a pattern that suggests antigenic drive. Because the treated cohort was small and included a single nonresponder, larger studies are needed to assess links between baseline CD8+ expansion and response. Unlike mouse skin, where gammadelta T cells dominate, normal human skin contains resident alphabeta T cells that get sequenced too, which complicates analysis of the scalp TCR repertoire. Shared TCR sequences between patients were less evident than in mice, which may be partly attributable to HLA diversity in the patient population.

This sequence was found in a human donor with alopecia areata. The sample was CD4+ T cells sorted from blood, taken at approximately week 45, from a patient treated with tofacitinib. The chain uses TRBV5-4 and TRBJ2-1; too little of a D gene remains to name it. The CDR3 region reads CASSLLSSSYNEQFF. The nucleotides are TGTGCCAGCAGCTTGTTAAGTAGCTCCTACAATGAGCAGTTCTTC.